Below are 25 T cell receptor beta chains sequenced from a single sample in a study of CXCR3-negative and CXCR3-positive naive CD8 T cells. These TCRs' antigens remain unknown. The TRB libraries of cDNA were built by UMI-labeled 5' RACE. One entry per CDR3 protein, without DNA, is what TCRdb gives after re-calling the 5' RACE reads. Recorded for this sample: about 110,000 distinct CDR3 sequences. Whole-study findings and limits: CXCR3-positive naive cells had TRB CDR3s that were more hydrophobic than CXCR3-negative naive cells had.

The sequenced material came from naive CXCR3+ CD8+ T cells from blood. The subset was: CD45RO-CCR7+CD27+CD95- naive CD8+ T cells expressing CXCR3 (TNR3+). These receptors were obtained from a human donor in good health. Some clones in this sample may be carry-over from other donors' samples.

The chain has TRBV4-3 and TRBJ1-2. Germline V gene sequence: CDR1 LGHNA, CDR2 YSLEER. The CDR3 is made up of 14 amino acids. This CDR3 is CASSQDLYNVGYTF.

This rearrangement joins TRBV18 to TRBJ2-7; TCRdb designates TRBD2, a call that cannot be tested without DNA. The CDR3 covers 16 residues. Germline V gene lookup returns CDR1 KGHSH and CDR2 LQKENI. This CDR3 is CASSPIAEGDSYEQYF.

This CDR3 is CSVEGDSRGFYNEQFF. The chain uses TRBV29-1 and TRBJ2-1; the TRBD1 assignment by TCRdb is unverifiable without DNA. This CDR3 has 16 amino acids. Germline V gene lookup returns CDR1 SQVTM and CDR2 ANQGSEA.

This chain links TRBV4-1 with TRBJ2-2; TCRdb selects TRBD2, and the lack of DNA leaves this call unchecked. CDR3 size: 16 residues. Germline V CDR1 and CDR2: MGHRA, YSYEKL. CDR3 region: CASSQERAIITGELFF.

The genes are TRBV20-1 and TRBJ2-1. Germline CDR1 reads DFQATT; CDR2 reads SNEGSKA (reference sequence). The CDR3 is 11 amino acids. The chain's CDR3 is CSARDGNEQFF.

CDR3 in amino acids: CASSYLGLAEEVTDTQYF. V and J are TRBV5-6 and TRBJ2-3; without DNA, the TCRdb call of TRBD2 cannot be checked. The CDR3 is 18 residues long. Germline CDR1 reads SGHDT; CDR2 reads YYEEEE.

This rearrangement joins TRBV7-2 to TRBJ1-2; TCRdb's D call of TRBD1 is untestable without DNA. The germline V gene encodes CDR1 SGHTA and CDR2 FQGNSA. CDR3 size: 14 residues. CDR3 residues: CASSTTAINYGYTF. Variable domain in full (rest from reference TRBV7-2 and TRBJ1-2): GAGVSQSPSNKVTEKGKDVELRCDPISGHTALYWYRQSLGQGLEFLIYFQGNSAPDKSGLPSDRFSAERTGGSVSTLTIQRTQQEDSAVYLCASSTTAINYGYTFGSGTRLTVV.

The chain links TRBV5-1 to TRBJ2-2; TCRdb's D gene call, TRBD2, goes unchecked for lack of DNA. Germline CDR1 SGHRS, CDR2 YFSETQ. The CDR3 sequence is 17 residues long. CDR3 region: CASSPPRAGGTTGELFF.

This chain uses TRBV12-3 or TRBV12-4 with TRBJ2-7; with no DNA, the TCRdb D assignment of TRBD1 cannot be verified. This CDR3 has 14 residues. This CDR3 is CASSSGTGTYEQYF.

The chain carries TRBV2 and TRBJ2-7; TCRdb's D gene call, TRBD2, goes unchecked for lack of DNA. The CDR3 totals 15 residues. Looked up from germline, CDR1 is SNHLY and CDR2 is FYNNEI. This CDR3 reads CASFRTSGSWYEQYF.

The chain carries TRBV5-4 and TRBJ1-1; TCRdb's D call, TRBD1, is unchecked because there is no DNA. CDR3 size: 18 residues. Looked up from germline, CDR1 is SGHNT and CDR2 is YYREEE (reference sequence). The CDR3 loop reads CASSLEVPSGESGTEAFF.

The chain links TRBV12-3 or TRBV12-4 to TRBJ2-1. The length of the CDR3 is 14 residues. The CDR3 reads CASSLAGAYNEQFF.

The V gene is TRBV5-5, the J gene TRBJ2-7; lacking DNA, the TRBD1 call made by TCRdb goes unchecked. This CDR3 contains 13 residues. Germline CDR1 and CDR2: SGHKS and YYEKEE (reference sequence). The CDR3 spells CASSFLGGYEQYF.

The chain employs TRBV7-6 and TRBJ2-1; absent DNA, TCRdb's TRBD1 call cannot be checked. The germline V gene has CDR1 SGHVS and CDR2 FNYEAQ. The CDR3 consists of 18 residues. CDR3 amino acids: CASSPQGVTILSYNEQFF. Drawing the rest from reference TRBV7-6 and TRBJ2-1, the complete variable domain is GAGVSQSPRYKVTKRGQDVALRCDPISGHVSLYWYRQALGQGPEFLTYFNYEAQQDKSGLPNDRFSAERPEGSISTLTIQRTEQRDSAMYRCASSPQGVTILSYNEQFFGPGTRLTVL.

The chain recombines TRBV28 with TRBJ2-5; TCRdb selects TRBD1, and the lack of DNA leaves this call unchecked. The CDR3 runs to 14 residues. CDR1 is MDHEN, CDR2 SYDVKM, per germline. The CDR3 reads CASSPGTVKETQYF.

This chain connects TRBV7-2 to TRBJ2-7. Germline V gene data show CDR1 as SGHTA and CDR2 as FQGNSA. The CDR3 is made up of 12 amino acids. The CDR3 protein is CASSFDGYEQYF.

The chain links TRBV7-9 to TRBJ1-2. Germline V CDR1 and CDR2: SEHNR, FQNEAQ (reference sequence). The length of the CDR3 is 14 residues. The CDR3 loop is CASSFFRNDYGYTF.

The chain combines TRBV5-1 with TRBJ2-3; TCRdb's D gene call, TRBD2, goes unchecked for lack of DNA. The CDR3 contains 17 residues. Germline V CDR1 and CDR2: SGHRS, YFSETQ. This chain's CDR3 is CASSPAHGGLSTDTQYF.

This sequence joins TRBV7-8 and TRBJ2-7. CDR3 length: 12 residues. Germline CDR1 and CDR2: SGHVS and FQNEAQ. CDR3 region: CASSPSAYEQYF.

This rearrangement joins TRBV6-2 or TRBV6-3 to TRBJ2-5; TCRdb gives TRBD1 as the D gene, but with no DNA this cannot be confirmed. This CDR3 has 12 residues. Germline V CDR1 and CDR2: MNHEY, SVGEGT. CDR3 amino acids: CASSAGVGAQYF.

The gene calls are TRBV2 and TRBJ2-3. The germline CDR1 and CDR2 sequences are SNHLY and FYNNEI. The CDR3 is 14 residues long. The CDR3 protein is CASRTRPDTDTQYF.

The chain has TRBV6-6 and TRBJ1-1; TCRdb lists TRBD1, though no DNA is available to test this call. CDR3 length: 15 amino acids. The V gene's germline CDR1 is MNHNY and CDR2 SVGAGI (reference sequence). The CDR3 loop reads CASSYTLRRDSEAFF.

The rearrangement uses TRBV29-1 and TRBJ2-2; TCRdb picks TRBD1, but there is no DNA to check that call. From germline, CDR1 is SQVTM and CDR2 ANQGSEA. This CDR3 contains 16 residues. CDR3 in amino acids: CSVFFPGQGLVGELFF.

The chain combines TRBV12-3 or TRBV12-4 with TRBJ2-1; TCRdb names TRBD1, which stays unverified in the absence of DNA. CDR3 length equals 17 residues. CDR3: CASSFGGRWDRGNEQFF.

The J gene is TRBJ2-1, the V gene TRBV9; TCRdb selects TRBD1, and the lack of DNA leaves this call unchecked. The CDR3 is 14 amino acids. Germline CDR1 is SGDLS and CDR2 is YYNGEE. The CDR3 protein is CASSVGTGDVEQFF.